The clone carrying this T cell receptor beta chain was recorded many times. This sample was included in a study of low-dose radiotherapy and immunotherapy resistance in tumors. Background on the study: Each fraction for Cohort 1 was 0.5 Gy, given every 2 weeks, and the total came to 6.5 Gy. Patients were on oral aspirin 300 mg taken daily for four cycles from cycle 1 day 1.

Documented time point: after trial treatment. The treatment here: LDRT plus nivolumab, ipilimumab, low-dose cyclophosphamide and aspirin (RACIN trial). Every donor was treated with nivolumab, ipilimumab, aspirin, low-dose cyclophosphamide and also low-dose radiotherapy. First-strand cDNA used TRAV- and TRBV-specific primers, covering alpha and beta chains. With a V-primer adapter and a constant-region primer, TCRs were amplified for roughly 21 PCR cycles. MiXCR, run by TCRdb on the reads, gives a single entry per CDR3 protein. The sample holds around 58,000 distinct CDR3 sequences, about a quarter seen once. The germline gives CDR1 SQVTM, CDR2 ANQGSEA. V was cut by 5 bases and J by 2 bases, with 9 bases left in between. The CDR3 is 12 residues long.

This sample comprised PBMCs, obtained after low-dose radiotherapy plus immunotherapy. V gene TRBV29-1 combines with J gene TRBJ1-2; D is unresolved. The receptor comes from a male donor with prostate cancer. This CDR3 is CSVPGSNYGYTF. CDR3 sequence (DNA): TGCAGCGTTCCGGGTTCGAACTATGGCTACACCTTC.